This T cell receptor (beta chain) was retrieved from a study of blood T cell repertoires in COVID-19. Germline CDR1 SEHNR, CDR2 FQNEAQ (reference sequence). After removal of 2 bases from V and 3 bases from J, the junction contained 7 bases not matched to a gene. The CDR3 is 16 amino acids. Sequenced by immunoSEQ multiplex PCR; TCRdb stores in-frame clones only, minus some. The table has about 340,000 clones, 92% seen once. This TCR came from a woman under 40 who had recovered from COVID-19. The chain uses TRBV7-9 and TRBJ1-2, with 9 nucleotides matching TRBD1. Sequencing was performed on PBMCs or T cells enriched from blood (not recorded which). The CDR3 DNA follows: TGTGCCAGCAGCTTATCGGACAGGGGCGGGTACTATGGCTACACCTTC. It codes for CASSLSDRGGYYGYTF.